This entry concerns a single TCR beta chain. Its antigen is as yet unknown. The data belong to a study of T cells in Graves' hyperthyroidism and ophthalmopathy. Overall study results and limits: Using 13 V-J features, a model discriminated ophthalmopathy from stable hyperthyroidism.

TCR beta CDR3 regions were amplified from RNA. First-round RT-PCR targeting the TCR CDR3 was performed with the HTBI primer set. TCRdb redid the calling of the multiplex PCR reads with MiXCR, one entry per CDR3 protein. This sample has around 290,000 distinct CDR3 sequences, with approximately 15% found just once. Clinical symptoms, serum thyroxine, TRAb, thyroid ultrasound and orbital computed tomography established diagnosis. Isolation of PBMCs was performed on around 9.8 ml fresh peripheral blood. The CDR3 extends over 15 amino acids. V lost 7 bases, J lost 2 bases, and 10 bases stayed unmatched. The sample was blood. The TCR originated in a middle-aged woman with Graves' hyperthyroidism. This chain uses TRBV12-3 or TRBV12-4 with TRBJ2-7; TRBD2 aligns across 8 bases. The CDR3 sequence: CASKLSGISAYEQYF. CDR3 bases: TGTGCCAGCAAACTTAGCGGGATATCGGCCTACGAGCAGTACTTC.